The TCR beta chain described here comes from a study of blood T cell repertoires in COVID-19. The wider study: The United States, Italy and Spain provided the acute and convalescent COVID-19 samples.

Authors' processing steps: From reference gene primer amplification, estimates of nucleated cell counts were derived. TCRdb keeps only in-frame clones here, not all; method: immunoSEQ multiplex PCR. For V, J and clone size, that table is used; D and trimming come from the DNA. The sample holds tens of thousands of clones, 65% to 80% seen once. J lost 6 bases, V lost 3 bases, and 9 bases had no gene match. Germline V gene data show CDR1 as SQVTM and CDR2 as ANQGSEA. This CDR3 has 16 amino acids. Worth noting for this clone: The identical CDR3 is also encoded by other nucleotide sequences in the sample.

Sequenced: peripheral blood. The chain combines TRBV29-1 with TRBJ2-2; 11 nucleotides agree with TRBD1. The sequence was obtained from a woman aged 80 or over with active or convalescent COVID-19. This CDR3 is CSVDVWGQGDPGELFF. DNA of the CDR3: TGCAGCGTTGACGTTTGGGGACAGGGGGATCCCGGGGAGCTGTTTTTT.